The entry below describes one TCR beta chain. Method: immunoSEQ multiplex PCR; TCRdb's copy keeps in-frame clones and lacks some. The sample contains more than 100,000 clones, 90% to 95% of which appear only once. CDR1 is MGHRA and CDR2 is YSYEKL in the germline V gene. The V and J ends lost 8 bases and 2 bases, in that order; junction bases with no gene match: 8. The CDR3 is made up of 14 amino acids. The data stem from a study of control samples from healthy donors and cancer patients. The chain recombines TRBV4-1 with TRBJ1-1, with 7 bases matching TRBD1. The source material was blood. This clonotype was sampled from a woman aged 18-29 years in good health. CDR3 in DNA: TGCGCCAGCTCCCGGGACAGCACCAACACTGAAGCTTTCTTT. This codes for CASSRDSTNTEAFF.